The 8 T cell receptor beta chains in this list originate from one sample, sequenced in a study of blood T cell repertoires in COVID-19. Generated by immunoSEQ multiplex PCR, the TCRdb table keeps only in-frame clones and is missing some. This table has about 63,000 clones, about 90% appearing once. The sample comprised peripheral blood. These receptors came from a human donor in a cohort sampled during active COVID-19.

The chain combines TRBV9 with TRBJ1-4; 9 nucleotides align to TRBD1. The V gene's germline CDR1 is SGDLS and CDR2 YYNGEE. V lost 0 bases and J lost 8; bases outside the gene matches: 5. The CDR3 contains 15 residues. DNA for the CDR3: TGTGCCAGCAGCGTAGGAGGGACAGGGCGAGAAAAACTGTTTTTT. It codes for CASSVGGTGREKLFF.

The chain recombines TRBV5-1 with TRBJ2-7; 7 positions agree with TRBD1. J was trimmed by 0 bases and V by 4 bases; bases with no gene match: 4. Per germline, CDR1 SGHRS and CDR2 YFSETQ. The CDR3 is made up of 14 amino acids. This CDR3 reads CASSRDSSSYEQYF. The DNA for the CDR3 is TGCGCCAGCAGCAGGGACAGCAGCTCCTACGAGCAGTACTTC.

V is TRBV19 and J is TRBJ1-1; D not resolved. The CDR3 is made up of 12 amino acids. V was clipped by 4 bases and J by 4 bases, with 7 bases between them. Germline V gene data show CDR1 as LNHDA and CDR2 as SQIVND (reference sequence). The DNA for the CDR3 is TGTGCCAGTAGTAGTCTTCTCACTGAAGCTTTCTTT. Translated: CASSSLLTEAFF. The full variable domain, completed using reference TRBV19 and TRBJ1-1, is DGGITQSPKYLFRKEGQNVTLSCEQNLNHDAMYWYRQDPGQGLRLIYYSQIVNDFQKGDIAEGYSVSREKKESFPLTVTSAQKNPTAFYLCASSSLLTEAFFGQGTRLTVV.

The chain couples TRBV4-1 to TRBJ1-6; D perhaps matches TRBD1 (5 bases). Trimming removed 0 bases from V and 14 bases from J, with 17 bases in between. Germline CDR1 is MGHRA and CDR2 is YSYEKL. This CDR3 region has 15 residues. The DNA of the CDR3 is TGCGCCAGCAGCCAAGATGTCGGGGGACGGGGCTCCCTCCACTTT. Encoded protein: CASSQDVGGRGSLHF.

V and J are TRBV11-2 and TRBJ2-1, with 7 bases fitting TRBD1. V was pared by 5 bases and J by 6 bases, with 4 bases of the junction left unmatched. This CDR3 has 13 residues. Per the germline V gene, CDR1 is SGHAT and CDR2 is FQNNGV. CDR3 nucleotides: TGTGCCAGCAGCACCCGGACAGGCAATGAGCAGTTCTTC. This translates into CASSTRTGNEQFF.

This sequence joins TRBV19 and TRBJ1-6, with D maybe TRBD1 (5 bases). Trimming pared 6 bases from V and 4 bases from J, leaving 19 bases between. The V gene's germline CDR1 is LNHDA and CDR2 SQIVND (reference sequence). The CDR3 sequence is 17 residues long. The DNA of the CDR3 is TGTGCCAGTAGCCCGCGGGGGGACTTTCCTTATAATTCACCCCTCCACTTT. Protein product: CASSPRGDFPYNSPLHF.

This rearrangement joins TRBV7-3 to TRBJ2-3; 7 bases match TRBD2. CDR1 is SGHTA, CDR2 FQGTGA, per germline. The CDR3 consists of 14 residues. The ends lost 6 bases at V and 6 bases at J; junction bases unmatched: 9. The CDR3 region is CASRTSPVSDTQYF. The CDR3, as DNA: TGTGCCAGCAGGACTAGCCCCGTTTCGGATACGCAGTATTTT.

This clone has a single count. CDR3 loop: CASRKMAQALLSSTGELFF. The CDR3 DNA reads as TGTGCCAGCAGAAAAATGGCACAGGCCCTACTGTCGAGCACCGGGGAGCTGTTTTTT. The chain is built from TRBV3-1 (or the pseudogene TRBV3-2) and TRBJ2-2, with D possibly being TRBD1 (5 bases). The CDR3 length is 19 residues. Germline V gene lookup returns CDR1 LGHDT and CDR2 YNNKEL (reference sequence). Trimming removed 6 bases at V and 4 bases at J, with 27 bases between.